Listed below are T cell receptor beta chains from one sample, sequenced in a study of STAT5B mutations in CD4+ large granular lymphocyte leukemia. Here immunoSEQ multiplex PCR was the method, and the copy in TCRdb shows in-frame clones only, minus some. The data hold about 30,000 clones, with roughly 80% observed a single time. The specimen sequenced was CD4+ T cells from blood buffy coats. The source is a human donor in good health. The CDR3 runs from the conserved cysteine through the conserved F or W. The D gene is left open where the match is weak. Rows give clone size only sometimes, using once, few, many, or a class for an expanded clone.

TRBJ1-2,TRBV29-1,.,.,TGCAGCGTTGAAAAAGGGACGGGGGGCTACACCTTC,CSVEKGTGGYTF
TRBJ2-1,TRBV6-1,.,.,TGTGCCGCCGCGGGGAACAATGAGCAGTTCTTC,CAAAGNNEQFF
TRBJ1-5,TRBV6-5,.,.,TGTGCCAGCACCTCCGGGACCACCTACCATTTT,CASTSGTTYHF
TRBJ2-5,TRBV10-3,.,.,TGTGCCATCAGTGATTCGCCAGGGGGGAGAGAGACCCAGTACTTC,CAISDSPGGRETQYF
TRBJ2-1,TRBV9,.,.,TGTGCCAGCAGCGCCCAAGACACATACAATGAGCAGTTCTTC,CASSAQDTYNEQFF
TRBJ2-1,TRBV29-1,.,.,TGCAGCGTTGAATGGAGGGGTTCTCAGTTCTTC,CSVEWRGSQFF
TRBJ2-5,TRBV6-1,.,.,TGTGCCAGCAGTGAAGGGACAGCTCCGACCCAGTACTTC,CASSEGTAPTQYF
TRBJ1-4,TRBV15,TRBD1,.,TGTGCCACCAGCAGAGGACAGGGAAATGAAAAACTGTTTTTT,CATSRGQGNEKLFF
TRBJ2-7,TRBV21-1,.,.,TGTGCCAGCAGCAAACTAGCGGGAGTAACCAACGAGCAGTACTTC,CASSKLAGVTNEQYF
TRBJ1-3,TRBV9,.,once,TGTGCCAGCAGCGGACACCACTCTGGAAACACCATATATTTT,CASSGHHSGNTIYF
TRBJ2-5,TRBV5-1,TRBD1,.,TGCGCCAGCAGCTTGACCCCCGGGACAGGGGGCTTAGAGACCCAGTACTTC,CASSLTPGTGGLETQYF
TRBJ1-6,TRBV19,.,medium-sized,TGTGCCAGTAGAAGGACGGGTTTGTCCTATAATTCACCCCTCCACTTT,CASRRTGLSYNSPLHF
TRBJ1-5,TRBV5-1,TRBD1,.,TGCGCCAGCAGCTTTGGTGTGACAGGGGAGCCCCAGCATTTT,CASSFGVTGEPQHF
TRBJ2-1,TRBV5-5,TRBD1,.,TGTGCCAGCAGCCGGCCAGGGGGTGAGCAGTTCTTC,CASSRPGGEQFF
TRBJ1-1,TRBV10-3,.,.,TGTGCCATCGGCGGGGGAACTGAAGCTTTCTTT,CAIGGGTEAFF
TRBJ1-6,TRBV7-9,.,.,TGTGCCAGCAGCTTAGTTGACTCACCCCTCCACTTT,CASSLVDSPLHF
TRBJ2-7,TRBV6-1,.,.,TGTGCCGCAAGGGAGAGTAGCGAGCAGTACTTC,CAARESSEQYF
TRBJ1-1,TRBV6-1,.,.,TGTGCCAGCAGTTGGGAGACTGAAGCTTTCTTT,CASSWETEAFF
TRBJ2-7,TRBV6-5,.,once,TGTGCCAGCACAGGGATAGAGGCCGAGCAGTACTTC,CASTGIEAEQYF
TRBJ1-6,TRBV7-9,TRBD1,few,TGTGCCAGCAGCTTAGCAGGGGGCGAAATTAATTCACCCCTCCACTTT,CASSLAGGEINSPLHF
TRBJ2-7,TRBV6-1,.,.,TGTGCCAGCAGTGAAGCTGGCCGCGACTACGAGCAGTACTTC,CASSEAGRDYEQYF
TRBJ2-5,TRBV5-1,TRBD2,.,TGCGCCAGCAGCTTGATCCGCGGGAGTAGGGAGACCCAGTACTTC,CASSLIRGSRETQYF
TRBJ2-1,TRBV7-8,TRBD1,once,TGTGCCAGCAGCTTAGCGGACAGGGCTAACAATGAGCAGTTCTTC,CASSLADRANNEQFF
TRBJ2-5,TRBV5-1,.,.,TGCGCCAGCAGCCCAAATTCAGGACAAACAGAGACCCAGTACTTC,CASSPNSGQTETQYF
TRBJ1-5,TRBV2,.,.,TGTGCCAGCAGCGTAATTGGGGGGGATCAGCCCCAGCATTTT,CASSVIGGDQPQHF
TRBJ2-2,TRBV5-1,.,.,TGCGCCAGCAGCTTGACCGGGGCGAACACCGGGGAGCTGTTTTTT,CASSLTGANTGELFF
TRBJ2-1,TRBV19,TRBD1,.,TGTGCCAGTGGGGGGACAGGAGCGCTTGAGGCTTACAATGAGCAGTTCTTC,CASGGTGALEAYNEQFF
TRBJ2-2,TRBV5-1,TRBD2,.,TGCGCCAGCAGCTTGGTTCTAGCGGGAGACACCGGGGAGCTGTTTTTT,CASSLVLAGDTGELFF
TRBJ2-2,TRBV7-2,.,.,TGTGCCAGCAGCTATAACACCGGGGAGCTGTTTTTT,CASSYNTGELFF
TRBJ2-1,TRBV6-5,.,.,TGTGCCAGCGGCCCAGGCGGCCGGGTAACCAATGAGCAGTTCTTC,CASGPGGRVTNEQFF
TRBJ1-5,TRBV18,.,few,TGTGCCAGCTCACCAGGGAACCAACGCAATCAGCCCCAGCATTTT,CASSPGNQRNQPQHF
TRBJ2-7,TRBV14,.,few,TGTGCCAGCAGTCCAGGGGTTTGGTACGAGCAGTACTTC,CASSPGVWYEQYF
TRBJ2-5,TRBV5-5,.,.,TGTGCCAGCAGCTTCGACTTCCCGGGTGGGACCCAGTACTTC,CASSFDFPGGTQYF
TRBJ1-1,TRBV29-1,.,few,TGCAGCGCCCAAGTAGGGGCAGGAGGAGGCGCTGAAGCTTTCTTT,CSAQVGAGGGAEAFF
TRBJ2-1,TRBV11-3,.,.,TGTGCCAGCAGCTTAGGATTGACAGACGGGAATGAGCAGTTCTTC,CASSLGLTDGNEQFF
TRBJ1-2,TRBV29-1,.,once,TGCAGCGTTCCGGGGGTTTTAGGCTATGGCTACACCTTC,CSVPGVLGYGYTF
TRBJ1-2,TRBV5-1,.,.,TGCGCCAGCAGCCCCGACCGCAGGGGCTATGGCTACACCTTC,CASSPDRRGYGYTF
TRBJ1-1,TRBV19,.,few,TGTGCCAGTGTACCAACGATGTGGAACACTGAAGCTTTCTTT,CASVPTMWNTEAFF
TRBJ2-3,TRBV2,TRBD2,.,TGTGCCAGCAGGGGGACTAGCGGGAGGGCCGATACGCAGTATTTT,CASRGTSGRADTQYF
TRBJ2-2,TRBV9,.,.,TGTGCCAGCAGCGTAGGTGTCTATAACACCGGGGAGCTGTTTTTT,CASSVGVYNTGELFF
TRBJ2-1,TRBV19,TRBD1,.,TGTGCCAGTAGTATCTCTGGGACAGGGAAGAATGAGCAGTTCTTC,CASSISGTGKNEQFF
TRBJ2-3,TRBV5-1,.,.,TGCGCCAGCACCGAGGGGGGAGTTGGGGATACGCAGTATTTT,CASTEGGVGDTQYF
TRBJ2-1,TRBV29-1,TRBD2,.,TGCAGCGCCCCCCCGACTAGCGGGAGTGATGAGCAGTTCTTC,CSAPPTSGSDEQFF
TRBJ2-3,TRBV12-5,TRBD1,.,TGTGCTAGTGGTTCGGGACAGGGGTATGGAGATACGCAGTATTTT,CASGSGQGYGDTQYF
TRBJ2-5,TRBV7-3,.,once,TGTGCCAGCAGCTTTACAGGGCCTCAAGAGACCCAGTACTTC,CASSFTGPQETQYF
TRBJ1-3,TRBV7-8,.,.,TGTGCCAGCAGTTTCGCCGGCGGAAACACCATATATTTT,CASSFAGGNTIYF
TRBJ2-5,TRBV11-2,.,.,TGTGCCAGCAGCTTAAGTAGTCAGTTCCTCGAGACCCAGTACTTC,CASSLSSQFLETQYF
TRBJ1-2,TRBV6-1,TRBD1,.,TGTGCCAGCAGTGAACTTGGGACAGGGAAGGGTGGCTACACCTTC,CASSELGTGKGGYTF
TRBJ2-1,TRBV29-1,TRBD2,.,TGCAGCGTTAACCCGACTAGCGGGGTGGTGGCTGAGCAGTTCTTC,CSVNPTSGVVAEQFF
TRBJ1-2,TRBV27,.,.,TGTGCCAGCGGAAACAGGCTTGGATATGGCTACACCTTC,CASGNRLGYGYTF
TRBJ1-1,TRBV9,.,.,TGTGCCAGCAGCGTAGGACCAGACACTGAAGCTTTCTTT,CASSVGPDTEAFF
TRBJ2-1,TRBV6-5,.,.,TGTGCCAGCAGGGAGGGCCCCGGCAATGAGCAGTTCTTC,CASREGPGNEQFF
TRBJ2-5,TRBV2,TRBD2,once,TGTGCCAGCGCGGGACCGGGACTAGCGGGAGAGGCGGAGACCCAGTACTTC,CASAGPGLAGEAETQYF
TRBJ2-3,TRBV30,TRBD2,.,TGTGCCTGGGGACACGGGACTAGCGGGGGCACAGATACGCAGTATTTT,CAWGHGTSGGTDTQYF
TRBJ2-1,TRBV19,.,.,TGTGCCAGTAGTATTCGGCCGAACAACAATGAGCAGTTCTTC,CASSIRPNNNEQFF